This TCR beta chain originates from a study of blood T cell repertoires in COVID-19. Across the whole study: There were acute and convalescent COVID-19 samples, and they came from the United States, Italy and Spain.

As originally analysed: Reference gene primer amplification yielded estimated nucleated cell counts. Clones were sequenced by immunoSEQ multiplex PCR, and TCRdb holds only the in-frame ones, with some missing. From that table come the V and J calls and clone size; the DNA was used to work out D and trimming. The data show 250,000 to 300,000 clones, around 86% seen once. Germline V gene data show CDR1 as SNHLY and CDR2 as FYNNEI. This CDR3 has 12 amino acids. V was cut by 5 bases and J by 6 bases, with 10 bases left in between. The sample consisted of peripheral blood. This chain uses TRBV2 with TRBJ1-2, with D hard to call. This clonotype was sampled from a middle-aged woman who had recovered from COVID-19. The CDR3 bases are TGTGCCAGCAGTATTGGAGAGCATGGCTACACCTTC. Protein product: CASSIGEHGYTF.